This T cell receptor (beta chain) was recovered during a study of blood T cell repertoires in COVID-19. Background on the study: COVID-19 samples, acute and convalescent, were from the United States, Italy and Spain. Nucleic acid was either cDNA or gDNA, and it came from T cells, B-cell-depleted T cells, or PBMCs.

This CDR3 region has 16 residues. Per germline, CDR1 SGHTA and CDR2 FQGNSA. V shed 5 bases and J 6 bases; nucleotides not matched to a gene: 8. Authors' analysis steps: From reference gene primer amplification, estimates of nucleated cell counts were derived. Assay used: immunoSEQ multiplex PCR; TCRdb lists only in-frame clones, some missing. The V and J calls and the clone size are those of that table, but D and trimming were determined from the DNA. Of 150,000 or so clones in the sample, around 85% were seen once. The receptor was derived from a man aged 55 to 70 with COVID-19, enrolled during active disease. Input material: peripheral blood. The chain carries TRBV7-2 and TRBJ2-3; TRBD2 aligns across 13 bases. This chain's CDR3 is CASSLKLAGGADTQYF. CDR3 bases: TGTGCCAGCAGCCTCAAACTAGCGGGAGGGGCTGATACGCAGTATTTT.